This T cell receptor beta chain was observed in a study of blood T cell repertoires in COVID-19. On the study more broadly: From the United States, Italy and Spain came samples of acute and convalescent COVID-19. Sources were T cells, B-cell-depleted T cells, or PBMCs; the material itself was cDNA or gDNA.

This clone was recorded only once. Those who participated ranged in age from roughly 18 to 89 years and resided in 24 US areas. Researchers sorted participants into cohorts using their self-reported clinical history. The repertoire was sequenced with immunoSEQ multiplex PCR; TCRdb's copy has only in-frame clones and lacks some. This sample has 250,000 to 350,000 clones; around 90% occur once, and the top ten carry around 1.7%. V dropped 9 bases and J dropped 1 base, with 12 bases sitting between them. The CDR3 extends over 13 amino acids. The rearrangement joins TRBV12-3 or TRBV12-4 to TRBJ1-1, with D possibly TRBD1 on 6 matching bases. Sequenced sample: PBMCs or T cells enriched from blood (not recorded which). The receptor was derived from a woman under 30 with acute COVID-19. In DNA, the CDR3 is TGTGCCAGTTGCGGGGGCGCGAACACTGAAGCTTTCTTT. This encodes CASCGGANTEAFF.